The TCR beta chain under discussion was sequenced for a study of CD8+ T cells in alopecia areata. On the study more broadly: The study gave treated patients oral tofacitinib at 5 to 10 mg twice daily. Tofacitinib exposure lasted 6 to 18 months, followed by 6 months off drug. Study findings and constraints: With tofacitinib ongoing, many expanded lesional clones persisted in both scalp and blood. Lesional tissue from the scalp (especially in alopecia totalis/universalis) showed higher clonality than normal scalp.

RNA extraction was followed by reverse transcription into cDNA, which acted as the sequencing template. The method was immunoSEQ multiplex PCR; TCRdb's version includes in-frame clones alone and lacks a portion of them. The data show some 130,000 clones, with about 50% seen just once and approximately 0.5% held by the top ten. Worth noting for this clone: Antigen specificity is unknown. At one end the junction does not follow the germline gene, possibly because of a read error.

Treatment in this sample: oral pan-JAK inhibitor, 5-10 mg twice daily. This clonotype was sampled from a human donor with alopecia areata. Sequencing used CD4+ T cells sorted from blood, obtained at week 4, from a patient treated with tofacitinib.

CDR3 amino acids: CAISAVSGSKDEQYF. In DNA, the CDR3 is TGTGCCATCAGTGCCGTTAGCGGGAGTAAGGACGAGCAGTACTTC. The chain uses TRBV6-1 and TRBJ2-7; 9 positions match TRBD2. This CDR3 region has 15 residues. Germline CDR1 reads MNHNS; CDR2 reads SASEGT.